Given below is one TCR beta chain in context. What it recognizes is unknown. This sample is part of a study of cytomegalovirus exposure and HLA in healthy donors. Produced via immunoSEQ multiplex PCR; TCRdb's table is partial and in-frame only. The sample carries about 56,000 clones, 85% to 90% recorded once. The study, taken as a whole, reports: Rare sequences made up most TCRs, while some public TCRs were found in many donors. 164 TCR beta chains were listed as cytomegalovirus-associated.

Trimming removed 0 bases at V and 7 bases at J, with 15 bases between. The CDR3 has 16 residues. CDR1 is MNHEY and CDR2 is SVGAGI in the germline V gene. This receptor was obtained from a young woman in good health and CMV-seronegative. The gene calls are TRBV6-5 and TRBJ1-4, with D tentatively TRBD1 (5 bases). The sample was PBMCs. The chain's CDR3 is CASSYSGGGGFEKLFF. CDR3 coding DNA: TGTGCCAGCAGTTACTCGGGGGGGGGAGGTTTTGAAAAACTGTTTTTT.